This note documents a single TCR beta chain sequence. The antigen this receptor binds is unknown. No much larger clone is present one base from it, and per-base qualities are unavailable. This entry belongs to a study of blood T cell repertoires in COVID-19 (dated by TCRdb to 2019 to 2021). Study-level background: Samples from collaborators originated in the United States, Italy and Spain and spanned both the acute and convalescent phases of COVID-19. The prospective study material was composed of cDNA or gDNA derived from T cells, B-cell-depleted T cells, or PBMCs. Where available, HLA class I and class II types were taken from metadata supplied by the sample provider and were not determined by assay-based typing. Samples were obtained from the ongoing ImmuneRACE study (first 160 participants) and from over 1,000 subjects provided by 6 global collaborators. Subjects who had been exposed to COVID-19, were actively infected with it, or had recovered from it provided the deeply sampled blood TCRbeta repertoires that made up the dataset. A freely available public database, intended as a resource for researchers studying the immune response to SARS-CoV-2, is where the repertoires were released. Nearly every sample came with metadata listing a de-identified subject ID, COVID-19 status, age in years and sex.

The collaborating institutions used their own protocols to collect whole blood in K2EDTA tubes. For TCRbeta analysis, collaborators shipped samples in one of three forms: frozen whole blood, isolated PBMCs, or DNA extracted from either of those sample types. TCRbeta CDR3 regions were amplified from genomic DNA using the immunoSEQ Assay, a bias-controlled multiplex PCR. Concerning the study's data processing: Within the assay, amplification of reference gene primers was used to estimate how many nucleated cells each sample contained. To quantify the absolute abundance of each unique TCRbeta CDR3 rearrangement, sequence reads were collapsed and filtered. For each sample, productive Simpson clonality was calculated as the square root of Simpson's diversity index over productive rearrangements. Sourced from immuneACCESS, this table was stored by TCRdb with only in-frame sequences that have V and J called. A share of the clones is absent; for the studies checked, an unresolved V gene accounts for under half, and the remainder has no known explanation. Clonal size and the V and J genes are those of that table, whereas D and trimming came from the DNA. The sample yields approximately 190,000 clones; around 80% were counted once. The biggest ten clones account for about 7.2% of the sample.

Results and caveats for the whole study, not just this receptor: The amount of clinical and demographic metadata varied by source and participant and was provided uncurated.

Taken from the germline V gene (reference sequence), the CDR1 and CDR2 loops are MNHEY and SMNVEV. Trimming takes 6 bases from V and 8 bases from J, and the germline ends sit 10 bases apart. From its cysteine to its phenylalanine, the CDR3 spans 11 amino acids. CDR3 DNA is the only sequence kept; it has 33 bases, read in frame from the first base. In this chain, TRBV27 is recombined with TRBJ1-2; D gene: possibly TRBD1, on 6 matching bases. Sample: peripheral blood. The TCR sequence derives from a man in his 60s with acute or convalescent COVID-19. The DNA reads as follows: TGTGCCAGCAGCACAGGGTACGGCTACACCTTC. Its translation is CASSTGYGYTF.